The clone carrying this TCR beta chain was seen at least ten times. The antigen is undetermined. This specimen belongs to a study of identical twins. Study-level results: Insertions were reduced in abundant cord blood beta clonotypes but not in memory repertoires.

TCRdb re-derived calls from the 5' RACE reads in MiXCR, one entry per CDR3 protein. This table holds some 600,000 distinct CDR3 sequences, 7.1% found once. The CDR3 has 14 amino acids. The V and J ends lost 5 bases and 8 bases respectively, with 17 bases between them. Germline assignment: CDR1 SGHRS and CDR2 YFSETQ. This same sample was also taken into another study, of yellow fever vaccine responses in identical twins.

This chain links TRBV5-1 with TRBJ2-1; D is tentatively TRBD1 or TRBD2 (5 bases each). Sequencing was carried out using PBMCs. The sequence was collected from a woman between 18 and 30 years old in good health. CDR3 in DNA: TGCGCCAGCAGGAGGGACGGACCCTATGATGAGCAGTTCTTC. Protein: CASRRDGPYDEQFF.